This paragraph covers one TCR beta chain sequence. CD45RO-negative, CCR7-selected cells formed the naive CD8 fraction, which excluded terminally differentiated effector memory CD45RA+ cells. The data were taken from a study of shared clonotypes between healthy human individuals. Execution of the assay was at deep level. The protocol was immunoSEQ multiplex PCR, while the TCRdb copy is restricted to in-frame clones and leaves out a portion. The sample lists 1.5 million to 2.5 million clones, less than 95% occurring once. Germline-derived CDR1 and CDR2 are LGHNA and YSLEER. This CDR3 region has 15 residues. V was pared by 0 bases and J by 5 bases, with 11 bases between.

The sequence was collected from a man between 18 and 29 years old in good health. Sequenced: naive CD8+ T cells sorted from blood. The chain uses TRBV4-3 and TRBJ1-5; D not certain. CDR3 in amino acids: CASSQDEGVDQPQHF. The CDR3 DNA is TGCGCCAGCAGCCAAGATGAGGGTGTGGATCAGCCCCAGCATTTT.